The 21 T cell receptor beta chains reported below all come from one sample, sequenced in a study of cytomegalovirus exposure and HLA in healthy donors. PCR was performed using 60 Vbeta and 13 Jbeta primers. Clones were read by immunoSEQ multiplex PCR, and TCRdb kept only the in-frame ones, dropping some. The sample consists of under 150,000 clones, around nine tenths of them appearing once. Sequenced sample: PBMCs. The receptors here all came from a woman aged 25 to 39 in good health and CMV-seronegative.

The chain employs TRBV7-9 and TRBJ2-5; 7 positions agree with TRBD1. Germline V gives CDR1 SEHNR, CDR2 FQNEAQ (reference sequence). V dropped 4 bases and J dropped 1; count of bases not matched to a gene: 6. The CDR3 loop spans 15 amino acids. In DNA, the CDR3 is TGTGCCAGCAGCTCGGGACAGATATTCCAAGAGACCCAGTACTTC. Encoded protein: CASSSGQIFQETQYF.

CDR3 protein: CSVETGSAFSYNEQFF. The CDR3 DNA sequence: TGCAGCGTTGAGACTGGATCGGCCTTCTCCTACAATGAGCAGTTCTTC. This sequence joins TRBV29-1 and TRBJ2-1; D not certain. V was clipped by 3 bases and J by 0 bases, with 15 bases between them. CDR3 length equals 16 residues. Germline CDR1 is SQVTM and CDR2 is ANQGSEA.

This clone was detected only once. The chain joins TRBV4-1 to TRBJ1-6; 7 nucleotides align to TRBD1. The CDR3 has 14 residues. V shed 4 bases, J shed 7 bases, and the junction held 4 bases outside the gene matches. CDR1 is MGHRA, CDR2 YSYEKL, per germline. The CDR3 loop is CASSLDRANSPLHF. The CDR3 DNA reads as TGCGCCAGCAGCCTTGACAGGGCCAATTCACCCCTCCACTTT.

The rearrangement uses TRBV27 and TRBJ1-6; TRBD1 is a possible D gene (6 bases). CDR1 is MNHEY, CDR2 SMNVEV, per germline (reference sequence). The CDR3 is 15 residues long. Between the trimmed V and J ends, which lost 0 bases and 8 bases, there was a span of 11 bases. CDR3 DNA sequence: TGTGCCAGCAGTTTATCAGTGGGGGCGCATTCACCCCTCCACTTT. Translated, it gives CASSLSVGAHSPLHF.

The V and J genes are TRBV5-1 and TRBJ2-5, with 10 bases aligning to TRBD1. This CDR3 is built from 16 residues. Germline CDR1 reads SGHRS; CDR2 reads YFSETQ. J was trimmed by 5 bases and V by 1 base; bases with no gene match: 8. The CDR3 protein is CASSLFMTGGGETQYF. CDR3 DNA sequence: TGCGCCAGCAGCTTGTTTATGACAGGGGGCGGCGAGACCCAGTACTTC.

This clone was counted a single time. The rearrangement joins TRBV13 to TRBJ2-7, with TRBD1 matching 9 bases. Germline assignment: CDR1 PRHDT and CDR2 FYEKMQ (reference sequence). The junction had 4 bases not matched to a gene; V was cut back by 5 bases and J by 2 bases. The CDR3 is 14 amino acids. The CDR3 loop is CASSPGDRAYEQYF. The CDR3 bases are TGTGCCAGCAGCCCGGGGGACAGGGCCTACGAGCAGTACTTC.

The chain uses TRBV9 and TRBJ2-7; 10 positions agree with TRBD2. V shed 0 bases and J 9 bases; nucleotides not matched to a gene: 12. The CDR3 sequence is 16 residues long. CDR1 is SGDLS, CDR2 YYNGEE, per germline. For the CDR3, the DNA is TGTGCCAGCAGCGTAGGAGCCAGCGGGGGGGTATCGGTGCAGTACTTC. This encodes CASSVGASGGVSVQYF. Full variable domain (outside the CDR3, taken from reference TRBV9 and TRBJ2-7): DSGVTQTPKHLITATGQRVTLRCSPRSGDLSVYWYQQSLDQGLQFLIQYYNGEERAKGNILERFSAQQFPDLHSELNLSSLELGDSALYFCASSVGASGGVSVQYFGPGTRLTVT.

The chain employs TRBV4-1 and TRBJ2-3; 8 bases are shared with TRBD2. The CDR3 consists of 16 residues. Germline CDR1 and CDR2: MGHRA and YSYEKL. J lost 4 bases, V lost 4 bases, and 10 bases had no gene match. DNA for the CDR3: TGCGCCAGCAGCCTCCTCGGGAGCGGGAGTGCAGATACGCAGTATTTT. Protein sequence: CASSLLGSGSADTQYF.

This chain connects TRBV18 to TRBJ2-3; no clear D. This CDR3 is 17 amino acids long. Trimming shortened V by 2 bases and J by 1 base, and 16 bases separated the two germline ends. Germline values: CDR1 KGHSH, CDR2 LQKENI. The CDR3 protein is CASSPVMPGSGTDTQYF. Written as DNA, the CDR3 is TGTGCCAGCTCACCAGTCATGCCCGGGTCTGGCACAGATACGCAGTATTTT.

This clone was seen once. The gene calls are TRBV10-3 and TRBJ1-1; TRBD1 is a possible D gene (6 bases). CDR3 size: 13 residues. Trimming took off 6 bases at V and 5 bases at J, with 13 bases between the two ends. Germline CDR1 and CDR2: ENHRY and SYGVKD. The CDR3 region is CAISLGGRTEAFF. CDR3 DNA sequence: TGTGCCATCAGCCTGGGGGGGCGAACTGAAGCTTTCTTT.

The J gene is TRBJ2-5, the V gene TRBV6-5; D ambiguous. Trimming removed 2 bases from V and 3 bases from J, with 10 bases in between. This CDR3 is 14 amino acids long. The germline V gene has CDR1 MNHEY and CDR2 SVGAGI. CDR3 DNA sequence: TGTGCCAGCAGTTACCAGGCGCCTGAAGAGACCCAGTACTTC. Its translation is CASSYQAPEETQYF.

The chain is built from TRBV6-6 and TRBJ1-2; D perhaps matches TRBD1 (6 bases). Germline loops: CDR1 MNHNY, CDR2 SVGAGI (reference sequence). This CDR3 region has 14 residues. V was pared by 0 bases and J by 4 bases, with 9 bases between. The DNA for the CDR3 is TGTGCCAGCAGTTACTCAGCGGACAGCTATGGCTACACCTTC. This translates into CASSYSADSYGYTF.

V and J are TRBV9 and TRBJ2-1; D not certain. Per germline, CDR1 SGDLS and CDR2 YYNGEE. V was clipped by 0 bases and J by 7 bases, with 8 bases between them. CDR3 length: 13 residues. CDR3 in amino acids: CASSVAPTNEQFF. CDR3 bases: TGTGCCAGCAGCGTAGCCCCAACAAATGAGCAGTTCTTC.

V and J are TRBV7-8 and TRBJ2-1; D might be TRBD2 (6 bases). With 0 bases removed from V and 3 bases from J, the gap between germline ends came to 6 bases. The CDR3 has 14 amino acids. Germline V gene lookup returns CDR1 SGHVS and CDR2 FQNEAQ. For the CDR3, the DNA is TGTGCCAGCAGCTTAGCGACTAGCTACAATGAGCAGTTCTTC. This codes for CASSLATSYNEQFF. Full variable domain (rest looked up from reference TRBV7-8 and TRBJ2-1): GAGVSQSPRYKVAKRGQDVALRCDPISGHVSLFWYQQALGQGPEFLTYFQNEAQLDKSGLPSDRFFAERPEGSVSTLKIQRTQQEDSAVYLCASSLATSYNEQFFGPGTRLTVL.

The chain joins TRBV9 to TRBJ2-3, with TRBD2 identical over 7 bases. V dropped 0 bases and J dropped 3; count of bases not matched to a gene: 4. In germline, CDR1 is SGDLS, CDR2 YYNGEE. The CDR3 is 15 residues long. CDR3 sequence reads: CASSVAGGRTDTQYF. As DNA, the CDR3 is TGTGCCAGCAGCGTAGCGGGAGGAAGGACAGATACGCAGTATTTT.

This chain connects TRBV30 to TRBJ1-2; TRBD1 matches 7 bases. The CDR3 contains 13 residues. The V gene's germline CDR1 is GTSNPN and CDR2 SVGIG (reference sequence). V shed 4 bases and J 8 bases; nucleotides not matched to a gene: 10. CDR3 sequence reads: CAWIIRQGDGYTF. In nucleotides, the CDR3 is TGTGCCTGGATCATACGACAGGGCGACGGCTACACCTTC. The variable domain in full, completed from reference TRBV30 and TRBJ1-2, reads SQTIHQWPATLVQPVGSPLSLECTVEGTSNPNLYWYRQAAGRGLQLLFYSVGIGQISSEVPQNLSASRPQDRQFILSSKKLLLSDSGFYLCAWIIRQGDGYTFGSGTRLTVV.

The CDR3 sequence: CASSGKGLAGGSSYNEQFF. The CDR3 coding sequence is TGCGCCAGCAGCGGTAAAGGACTAGCGGGAGGCAGCTCCTACAATGAGCAGTTCTTC. This sequence joins TRBV5-1 and TRBJ2-1; 14 nucleotides align to TRBD2. This CDR3 contains 19 residues. Looked up from germline, CDR1 is SGHRS and CDR2 is YFSETQ. Germline trimming cut 4 bases from V and 0 bases from J; bases unmatched to any gene: 9.

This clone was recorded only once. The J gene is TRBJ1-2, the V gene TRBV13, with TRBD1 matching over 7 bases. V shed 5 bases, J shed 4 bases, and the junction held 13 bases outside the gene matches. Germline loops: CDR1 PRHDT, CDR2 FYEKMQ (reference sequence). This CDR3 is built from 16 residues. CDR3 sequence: CASSATGAFLFYGYTF. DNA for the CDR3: TGTGCCAGCAGCGCCACAGGGGCCTTTCTCTTCTATGGCTACACCTTC.

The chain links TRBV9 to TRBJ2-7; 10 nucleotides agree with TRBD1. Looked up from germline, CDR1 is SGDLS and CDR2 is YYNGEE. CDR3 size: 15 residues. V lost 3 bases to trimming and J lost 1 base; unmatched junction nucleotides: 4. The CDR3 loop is CASSEGQGVSYEQYF. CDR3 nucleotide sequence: TGTGCCAGCAGCGAAGGACAGGGGGTGTCCTACGAGCAGTACTTC.

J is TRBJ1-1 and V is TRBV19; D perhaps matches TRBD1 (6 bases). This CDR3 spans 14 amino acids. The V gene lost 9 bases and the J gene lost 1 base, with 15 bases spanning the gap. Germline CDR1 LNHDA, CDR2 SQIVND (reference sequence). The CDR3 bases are TGTGCCAGCGCAGGGGTGTGGAGGAACACTGAAGCTTTCTTT. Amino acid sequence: CASAGVWRNTEAFF.

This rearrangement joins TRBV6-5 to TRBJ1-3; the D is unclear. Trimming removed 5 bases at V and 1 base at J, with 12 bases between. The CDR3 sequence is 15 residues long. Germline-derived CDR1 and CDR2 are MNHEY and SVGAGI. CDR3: CASSPPGDSGNTIYF. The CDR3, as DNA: TGTGCCAGCAGTCCCCCCGGGGATTCTGGAAACACCATATATTTT.